Following are 4 T cell receptor beta chains from one sample sequenced in a study of blood T cell repertoires in COVID-19. The protocol was immunoSEQ multiplex PCR, while the TCRdb copy is restricted to in-frame clones and leaves out a portion. The sample has 200,000 to 250,000 clones; more than 80% are singletons. The sequenced sample consisted of PBMCs or T cells enriched from blood (not recorded which). These receptors were taken from a man in his fifties or sixties who had recovered from COVID-19.

This clone was counted a few times. This sequence joins TRBV4-2 and TRBJ2-5, with TRBD2 as a possible D gene (5 bases). The V gene lost 2 bases and the J gene lost 1 base, with 11 bases spanning the gap. Germline CDR1 LGHNA, CDR2 YNFKEQ. The CDR3 is 15 amino acids. CDR3 region: CASSQISESQETQYF. In DNA form, the CDR3 reads TGTGCCAGCAGCCAAATTAGCGAGAGCCAAGAGACCCAGTACTTC.

V and J are TRBV10-3 and TRBJ1-2, with D perhaps TRBD1 (6 bases). The V gene's germline CDR1 is ENHRY and CDR2 SYGVKD. V lost 3 bases to trimming and J lost 3 bases, with 8 bases between them. The CDR3 has 13 amino acids. CDR3 DNA: TGTGCCATCAGTGAATCAGGGGACTATGGCTACACCTTC. This encodes CAISESGDYGYTF.

This clone was detected only once. This sequence joins TRBV19 and TRBJ1-2; no clear D. The CDR3 loop spans 14 amino acids. The V end lost 4 bases, the J end lost 4 bases, and 13 bases lay between the germline ends. The germline CDR1 and CDR2 sequences are LNHDA and SQIVND (reference sequence). CDR3 sequence reads: CASSTGYHSYGYTF. In DNA, the CDR3 is TGTGCCAGTAGTACAGGCTATCACAGCTATGGCTACACCTTC.

The chain recombines TRBV19 with TRBJ1-3, with a weak D call TRBD1 (6 bases). This CDR3 region has 15 residues. Trimming pared 6 bases from V and 0 bases from J, leaving 12 bases between. The germline V gene has CDR1 LNHDA and CDR2 SQIVND (reference sequence). Here the CDR3 DNA reads TGTGCCAGTAGAACGGGACACCACTCTGGAAACACCATATATTTT. It codes for CASRTGHHSGNTIYF.